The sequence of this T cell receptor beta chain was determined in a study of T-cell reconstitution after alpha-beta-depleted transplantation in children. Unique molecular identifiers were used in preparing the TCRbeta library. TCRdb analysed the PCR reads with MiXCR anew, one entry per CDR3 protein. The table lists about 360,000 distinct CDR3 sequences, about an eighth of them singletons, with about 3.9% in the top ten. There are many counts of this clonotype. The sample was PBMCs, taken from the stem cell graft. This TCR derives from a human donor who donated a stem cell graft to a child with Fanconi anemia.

DNA of the CDR3: TGTGCCAGCAGCCCGCTGAGGGGCGGGGAGCTGTTTTTT. This sequence encodes CASSPLRGGELFF. This chain uses TRBV7-8 with TRBJ2-2; D might be TRBD1 or TRBD2, each matching 5 bases. The germline CDR1 and CDR2 sequences are SGHVS and FQNEAQ. The CDR3 has 13 amino acids. Between the trimmed V and J ends, which lost 5 bases and 7 bases, there was a span of 11 bases.